This T cell receptor (beta chain) is from a study of cytomegalovirus exposure and HLA in healthy donors. Study information: In terms of ancestry, the Caucasian-associated cluster contained 75% to 90% of the roughly 400 genotyped donors. Study-level findings and limits: Many donors shared some public TCRs, even though most TCR sequences were rare. An analysis was carried out at a later point. It showed that HLA-associated TCR beta chains were more clonally expanded than equally common non-associated chains.

In the PCR, 60 Vbeta and 13 Jbeta primers were used. Method: immunoSEQ multiplex PCR; TCRdb's copy keeps in-frame clones and lacks some. Of about 98,000 clones in the sample, over 70% are singletons; the top ten hold approximately 11%. This CDR3 is built from 15 residues. Trimming removed 0 bases at V and 2 bases at J, with 11 bases between. CDR1 and CDR2 (germline): SGDLS, YYNGEE. Of note for this clone: The antigen remains undetermined.

The source is a man between 18 and 35 years old in good health and CMV-seropositive. Sample: PBMCs. The chain combines TRBV9 with TRBJ2-5; maybe TRBD2 (6 bases). CDR3 DNA: TGTGCCAGCAGCGTAGCGGGGGTCGAGCAAGAGACCCAGTACTTC. This translates into CASSVAGVEQETQYF.